This entry lists 2 T cell receptor beta chains sequenced from one sample in a study of post-analysis software for immune sequencing data. Prepared libraries of TCR beta cDNA carried unique molecular identifiers. TCRdb redid the calling of the PCR reads with MiXCR, one entry per CDR3 protein. The table shows roughly 580,000 distinct CDR3 sequences, with roughly 40% occurring only once. Study-wide findings and caveats: A few TRBV segments occurring more often in patients than controls included TRBV5-6, TRBV5-1 and TRBV20-1.

Their target antigens are unknown. Material: blood. All receptors come from a girl under 18 with multiple sclerosis.

This sequence joins TRBV6-5 and TRBJ2-1; 11 nucleotides agree with TRBD2. The end of the DNA fits TRBJ2-7 better, so the J call may be wrong. This CDR3 comprises 16 residues. CDR1 MNHEY and CDR2 SVGAGI come from the germline V gene. CDR3 in amino acids: CASSYSSGGAYNEQYF. CDR3 bases: TGTGCCAGCAGTTACTCTAGCGGGGGGGCCTACAATGAGCAGTACTTC.

The V call is TRBV6-2 or TRBV6-3, the J call TRBJ1-1, with D possibly matching TRBD1 (5 bases). Germline V lookup: CDR1 MNHEY, CDR2 SVGEGT. CDR3 length equals 13 residues. The germline V and J ends were trimmed by 6 bases and 1 base, with 9 bases remaining between them. The CDR3 bases are TGTGCCAGCAGCGAGACAGAGAACACTGAAGCTTTCTTT. The encoded protein is CASSETENTEAFF.